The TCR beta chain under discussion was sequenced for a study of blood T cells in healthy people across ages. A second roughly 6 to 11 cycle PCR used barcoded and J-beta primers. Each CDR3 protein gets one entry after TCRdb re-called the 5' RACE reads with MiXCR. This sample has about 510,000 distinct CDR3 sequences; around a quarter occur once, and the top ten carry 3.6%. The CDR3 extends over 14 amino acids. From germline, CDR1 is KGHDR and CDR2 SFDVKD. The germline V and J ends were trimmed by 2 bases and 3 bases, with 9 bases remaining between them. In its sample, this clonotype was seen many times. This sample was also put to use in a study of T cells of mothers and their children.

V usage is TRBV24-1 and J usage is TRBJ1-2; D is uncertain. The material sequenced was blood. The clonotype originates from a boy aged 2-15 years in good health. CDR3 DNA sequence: TGTGCCACCAGTGATTCAGGCCGGGACTATGGCTACACCTTC. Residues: CATSDSGRDYGYTF.